The 6 T cell receptor beta chains in this list originate from one sample, sequenced in a study of CD8+ T cells in alopecia areata (dated by TCRdb to 2017 to 2018). The library relied on the immunoSEQ multiplex PCR assay. RNA was extracted from all samples and reverse transcribed into cDNA, which served as template for TCR sequencing. TCRdb carries this immuneACCESS record with in-frame sequences only. Its versions omit some clonotypes, under half of them owing to an unresolved V gene in the studies checked, with the rest unexplained. The sample yields roughly 100,000 clones; around 50% were counted once. Clones ranked in the top ten supply 8.8% of the sample. Sequences were obtained from CD4+ T cells sorted from blood. The receptors shown here come from a human donor in good health.

The chain combines TRBV11-1 with TRBJ2-7; a possible D gene is TRBD1 (6 bases). Per the germline V gene, CDR1 is SGHAT and CDR2 is FQDESV (reference sequence). The CDR3 consists of 14 residues. V was trimmed by 5 bases and J by 0 bases, leaving 11 bases between them. The CDR3 region has the DNA TGTGCCAGCAGCGCGTGGGACACCTCCTACGAGCAGTACTTC. This gives the protein CASSAWDTSYEQYF.

The genes are TRBV6-5 and TRBJ2-5; no definite D call. Germline assignment: CDR1 MNHEY and CDR2 SVGAGI. CDR3 length: 14 residues. The V and J ends lost 2 bases and 7 bases respectively, with 14 bases between them. In nucleotides, the CDR3 is TGTGCCAGCAGTTACCGGTTGGGCGGATGGACCCAGTACTTC. This gives the protein CASSYRLGGWTQYF.

This sequence joins TRBV27 and TRBJ2-7; D may correspond to TRBD1 or TRBD2 (5 bases each). Between the trimmed V and J ends, which lost 5 bases and 0 bases, there was a span of 11 bases. The germline V gene has CDR1 MNHEY and CDR2 SMNVEV (reference sequence). This CDR3 contains 14 residues. The CDR3 sequence: CASSRDGYSYEQYF. The CDR3 bases are TGTGCCAGCAGTAGGGACGGGTACTCCTACGAGCAGTACTTC.

The chain joins TRBV29-1 to TRBJ2-2; D may be TRBD1 (6 bases). The ends were cut back, 7 bases at V and 5 bases at J, with 11 bases in the middle. This CDR3 has 12 residues. CDR1 is SQVTM and CDR2 is ANQGSEA in the germline V gene. CDR3 loop: CSANRVTGELFF. CDR3 sequence (DNA): TGCAGCGCCAACAGGGTAACCGGGGAGCTGTTTTTT.

This rearrangement joins TRBV27 to TRBJ2-2, with D perhaps given as TRBD1 or TRBD2 (5 bases each). This CDR3 has 18 residues. The V end lost 6 bases, the J end lost 1 base, and 21 bases lay between the germline ends. CDR1 and CDR2 from the germline V gene are MNHEY and SMNVEV (reference sequence). The CDR3, as DNA: TGTGCCAGCAGCTTAGAAGGGACGGGGAACAGGAACACCGGGGAGCTGTTTTTT. Protein sequence: CASSLEGTGNRNTGELFF.

This clone has only a few counts. The V gene is TRBV28, the J gene TRBJ2-3; the match to TRBD2 covers 8 bases. V shed 5 bases and J 0 bases; nucleotides not matched to a gene: 4. The length of the CDR3 is 15 residues. From germline, CDR1 is MDHEN and CDR2 SYDVKM. CDR3 loop: CASSPGGASTDTQYF. The CDR3 DNA sequence: TGTGCCAGCAGTCCGGGGGGGGCCAGCACAGATACGCAGTATTTT.